This entry features one T cell receptor beta chain sequence. Its antigen has not been determined. Base qualities are not recorded, but no much larger clone differs from it by a single base. These data come from a study of shared clonotypes between healthy human individuals (dated by TCRdb to the early 2020s). Regarding the research as a whole: The cohort comprised a couple of women and a few men aged 18 to 49 years. Per donor, three plates each were used for CD4 naive and CD4 memory, two for CD8 naive, and one for CD8 memory. To estimate repertoire size and how much clonotype sharing occurs between individuals, the study deeply sequenced the blood TCR repertoires of several healthy adults. Different laboratories and diverse techniques were used to prepare libraries and sequence TCR repertoires, to increase sequencing depth and limit assay-specific biases. Between about 0.94 and 8.9 billion PBMCs per donor were obtained by leukapheresis. The paper's findings and limits, for the study overall: Naive subsets generally had larger estimated clonotype richness than memory subsets did. Even with the large sequencing depth, rarefaction of the sorted-subset datasets indicated that sequencing was incomplete. When a few donors were compared, the shared fraction of clonotypes was about 5.5% for naive CD4, approximately 3.3% for naive CD8, roughly 2.5% for memory CD4, and 0.4% for memory CD8. Sampling was restricted to blood, and TCR repertoires in tissues likely differ from the TCR repertoires found in blood. Because the study included only a small number of donors, the genetic and exposure-history diversity represented was limited. Based on pairwise subsampling, the degree of clonotype sharing among donors was expected to be affected by sequencing depth. Compared with non-shared clonotypes, the clonotypes found in all four sorted-subset donors had higher generation probabilities.

CDR1 MNHEY and CDR2 SMNVEV were looked up in the germline V gene (reference sequence). The CDR3 contains 16 residues, cysteine and phenylalanine counted. Only the CDR3 DNA stays, 48 bases, in frame from base 1. V loses 5 bases of germline sequence and J loses 2 bases, and the interval between the two ends is 13 bases. Using the deep immunoSEQ assay, multiplex PCR amplified TCR CDR3 regions from genomic DNA. Extracted genomic DNA from each cell subset was spread evenly across all wells of several immunoSEQ 96-well plates, with each plate serving as a replicate. For sorted subsets, each replicate PCR was loaded with roughly 190 ng genomic DNA, equivalent to 25,000 to 35,000 T cell genomes. The purified libraries were quantified using a Qubit 3.0 fluorometer, sized with a Bioanalyzer 2100, and then quantified again using the KAPA Library Quantification kit. Every immunoSEQ 96-well plate was sequenced on a separate single-read 150-cycle Illumina NextSeq 550 flow cell. The published analysis was carried out like this. Because the immunoSEQ output held only junctional sequences and lacked quality scores, the filtering could not match the filtering applied to full-length reads. Sequences were annotated with PyIR, a Python wrapper for IgBLAST v1.9, using IMGT germline references to assign V/J genes and CDR3. Reads with weak V/J assignments (E-value above 1e-6), missing CDR3, stop codons, out-of-frame junctions, or ambiguous translated residues were removed. A V3J clonotype was defined by an identical inferred V gene, J gene, and CDR3 amino acid sequence. Percentage overlap between repertoires was calculated by dividing the number of shared unique clonotypes by the size of the smaller repertoire. RTK rarefaction, the Chao1 estimator, and Recon v2.1 estimates of unobserved clonotypes were used to assess repertoire richness. Generation probabilities for all TCRbeta clonotypes obtained by the gDNA method from a handful of donors were computed using OLGA. TCRdb holds this immuneACCESS table with in-frame rearrangements only. Some clones are missing; in checked studies, unresolved V genes explain under half, and the rest has no known cause. Clone size and the V and J calls come from that table; the DNA yielded D and trimming. The sample contains fewer than 2.5 million clones, roughly 93% of them found a single time. 0.36% of the sample is held by the ten biggest clonotypes.

The donors were healthy, HIV-negative adults with no recently reported acute infections or vaccinations. Every donor was a Caucasian adult residing in Nashville, Tennessee, USA. Magnetic negative selection was used to enrich CD4+ T cells, after which naive cells were positively selected on CD45RA and the negative fraction became the memory subset. Blood was obtained by leukapheresis, after which PBMCs were separated by Ficoll-Histopaque density gradient centrifugation and cryopreserved in liquid nitrogen vapor phase. Analytical flow cytometry was used to check the purity and quantity of each magnetically sorted T cell population. Genomic DNA was isolated from each sorted fraction and quantified by UV absorbance on a Nanodrop 2000c.

This TCR was recovered from a young man in good health. Some clones in this sample may be carry-over from other donors' samples. The chain joins TRBV27 to TRBJ1-6; D gene: possibly TRBD1, on 5 matching bases. Source material: naive CD4+ T cells from PBMCs. The sample's cell subset or site label, in plain terms: CD45RA+ positively selected. The CDR3 reads CASSTPTGTYNSPLHF. The sequenced DNA is TGTGCCAGCAGTACCCCTACAGGCACCTATAATTCACCCCTCCACTTT.